The rows below give T cell receptor beta chains drawn from one sample of a study of T cell repertoires in cytomegalovirus infection. Each CDR3 protein gets one entry after TCRdb re-called the reads with MiXCR. The table includes under 350,000 distinct CDR3 sequences, approximately 9.5% detected once. The sequenced sample consisted of PBMCs. These receptors originate from a human donor in good health (CMV status not recorded). Some clones in this sample may be carry-over from other donors' samples. Each CDR3 is given with its conserved first and last residue. The D gene is left open where the match is weak. A clone size is listed for some rows: how often the clone was seen (once, few, many), or a class if it is expanded.

D gene: .; clone size: .; J gene: TRBJ1-1; V gene: TRBV7-9; CDR3 protein: CASSRVNQLEAFF; CDR3 DNA: TGTGCCAGCAGCCGGGTAAACCAACTTGAAGCTTTCTTT
D gene: .; clone size: once; J gene: TRBJ2-2; V gene: TRBV25-1; CDR3 protein: CASSEYGSGVATGELFF; CDR3 DNA: TGTGCCAGCAGTGAATATGGTAGCGGAGTTGCAACCGGGGAGCTGTTTTTT
D gene: .; clone size: many; J gene: TRBJ1-5; V gene: TRBV4-3; CDR3 protein: CASSQDWGIGLSINQPQHF; CDR3 DNA: TGCGCCAGCAGCCAAGATTGGGGGATTGGCTTGTCGATAAATCAGCCCCAGCATTTT
D gene: .; clone size: few; J gene: TRBJ1-4; V gene: TRBV7-2; CDR3 protein: CASSLWSGGREKLFF; CDR3 DNA: TGTGCCAGCAGCTTATGGTCCGGGGGCCGGGAAAAACTGTTTTTT
D gene: TRBD2; clone size: .; J gene: TRBJ2-3; V gene: TRBV5-6; CDR3 protein: CASSLPTSGSVSTDTQYF; CDR3 DNA: TGTGCCAGCAGCTTGCCGACTAGCGGGAGTGTGAGCACAGATACGCAGTATTTT
D gene: .; clone size: many; J gene: TRBJ2-3; V gene: TRBV12-3/TRBV12-4; CDR3 protein: CASSLALTGDTQYF; CDR3 DNA: TGTGCCAGCAGTTTAGCTCTGACTGGAGATACGCAGTATTTT
D gene: .; clone size: few; J gene: TRBJ2-3; V gene: TRBV20-1; CDR3 protein: CSAPGLSADVGTDTQYF; CDR3 DNA: TGCAGTGCGCCAGGACTAAGCGCCGATGTTGGCACAGATACGCAGTATTTT
D gene: .; clone size: many; J gene: TRBJ2-2; V gene: TRBV7-8; CDR3 protein: CASSATGVNTGELFF; CDR3 DNA: TGTGCCAGCAGCGCGACAGGTGTTAACACCGGGGAGCTGTTTTTT
D gene: .; clone size: few; J gene: TRBJ2-1; V gene: TRBV18; CDR3 protein: CASSPPRTAYNEQFF; CDR3 DNA: TGTGCCAGCTCACCACCCCGGACGGCCTACAATGAGCAGTTCTTC
D gene: TRBD1; clone size: many; J gene: TRBJ1-4; V gene: TRBV7-2; CDR3 protein: CASSLFSDRVNEKLFF; CDR3 DNA: TGTGCCAGCAGCTTATTTTCCGACAGGGTAAATGAAAAACTGTTTTTT
D gene: .; clone size: many; J gene: TRBJ2-5; V gene: TRBV7-2; CDR3 protein: CASSRRGRRETQYF; CDR3 DNA: TGTGCCAGCAGCCGCAGGGGTCGGAGGGAGACCCAGTACTTC
D gene: .; clone size: .; J gene: TRBJ1-2; V gene: TRBV29-1; CDR3 protein: CSVGEGNYGYTF; CDR3 DNA: TGCAGCGTTGGTGAAGGGAACTATGGCTACACCTTC
D gene: .; clone size: many; J gene: TRBJ2-1; V gene: TRBV7-9; CDR3 protein: CASSRGRFGQLRDNEQFF; CDR3 DNA: TGTGCCAGCAGCCGTGGACGGTTTGGGCAGCTACGCGACAATGAGCAGTTCTTC
D gene: .; clone size: few; J gene: TRBJ1-2; V gene: TRBV4-1; CDR3 protein: CASSPEAYGRGVNYGYTF; CDR3 DNA: TGTGCCAGCAGCCCTGAGGCATACGGCCGTGGCGTTAACTATGGCTACACCTTC
D gene: .; clone size: many; J gene: TRBJ2-2; V gene: TRBV27; CDR3 protein: CASAVKLRNGELFF; CDR3 DNA: TGTGCCAGCGCAGTTAAGCTAAGAAACGGGGAGCTGTTTTTT
D gene: TRBD2; clone size: .; J gene: TRBJ2-4; V gene: TRBV6-2/TRBV6-3; CDR3 protein: CASSRGLAELAKNIQYF; CDR3 DNA: TGTGCCAGCAGTCGGGGACTAGCGGAGCTAGCCAAAAACATTCAGTACTTC
D gene: .; clone size: .; J gene: TRBJ2-3; V gene: TRBV9; CDR3 protein: CASSLRGPRDTQYF; CDR3 DNA: TGTGCCAGCAGCCTGCGCGGGCCGAGAGATACGCAGTATTTT
D gene: TRBD2; clone size: many; J gene: TRBJ2-2; V gene: TRBV7-2; CDR3 protein: CASSDGRAGELFF; CDR3 DNA: TGTGCCAGCTCTGACGGGAGGGCCGGGGAGCTGTTTTTT
D gene: .; clone size: .; J gene: TRBJ2-1; V gene: TRBV7-3; CDR3 protein: CASRPDGNNEQFF; CDR3 DNA: TGTGCCAGCAGGCCCGACGGGAACAATGAGCAGTTCTTC
D gene: .; clone size: many; J gene: TRBJ2-1; V gene: TRBV7-2; CDR3 protein: CASSSFNEQFF; CDR3 DNA: TGTGCCAGCAGCTCATTCAATGAGCAGTTCTTC
D gene: TRBD1; clone size: few; J gene: TRBJ1-1; V gene: TRBV10-3; CDR3 protein: CAISRQGGSEAFF; CDR3 DNA: TGTGCCATCAGTAGACAGGGTGGCTCTGAAGCTTTCTTT
D gene: TRBD2; clone size: many; J gene: TRBJ2-7; V gene: TRBV12-3/TRBV12-4; CDR3 protein: CASSRGGPYEQYF; CDR3 DNA: TGTGCCAGCAGTCGGGGGGGCCCATACGAGCAGTACTTC
D gene: TRBD2; clone size: many; J gene: TRBJ2-2; V gene: TRBV28; CDR3 protein: CASSGGPLAGGTGELFF; CDR3 DNA: TGTGCCAGCAGTGGCGGGCCACTAGCGGGCGGCACCGGGGAGCTGTTTTTT
D gene: TRBD1; clone size: .; J gene: TRBJ1-1; V gene: TRBV7-2; CDR3 protein: CASSLSTGLGTEAFF; CDR3 DNA: TGTGCCAGCAGCCTATCGACAGGGCTGGGCACTGAAGCTTTCTTT
D gene: TRBD2; clone size: few; J gene: TRBJ2-5; V gene: TRBV10-3; CDR3 protein: CAIASGSSQETQYF; CDR3 DNA: TGTGCCATCGCTAGCGGGAGCTCTCAAGAGACCCAGTACTTC
D gene: .; clone size: .; J gene: TRBJ1-5; V gene: TRBV27; CDR3 protein: CASSISWNSNQPQHF; CDR3 DNA: TGTGCCAGCAGTATATCTTGGAATAGCAATCAGCCCCAGCATTTT